What follows are 26 T cell receptor beta chains derived from one specimen sequenced in a study of shared clonotypes between healthy human individuals. Assay used: immunoSEQ multiplex PCR; TCRdb lists only in-frame clones, some missing. The data hold a few million clones, with about 92% observed a single time. Sequenced: naive CD4+ T cells from PBMCs. Subset defined: CD45RA+ positively selected. These receptor sequences come from a man between 18 and 29 years old in good health. Some clones in this sample may be carry-over from other donors' samples.

This clone showed up just once. The chain couples TRBV19 to TRBJ1-1; TRBD1 matches at 7 bases. This CDR3 has 13 amino acids. The junction had 7 bases not matched to a gene; V was cut back by 5 bases and J by 7 bases. CDR1 and CDR2 from the germline V gene are LNHDA and SQIVND (reference sequence). The CDR3 is CASSVRQGLEAFF. The CDR3 bases are TGTGCCAGTAGTGTTCGACAGGGACTTGAAGCTTTCTTT. The variable domain in full, with the rest retrieved from reference TRBV19 and TRBJ1-1, is DGGITQSPKYLFRKEGQNVTLSCEQNLNHDAMYWYRQDPGQGLRLIYYSQIVNDFQKGDIAEGYSVSREKKESFPLTVTSAQKNPTAFYLCASSVRQGLEAFFGQGTRLTVV.

In regard to this clone: This clone may be a read error of a much larger clone one base away. The identical CDR3 is also encoded by other nucleotide sequences in the sample. The chain joins TRBV5-4 to TRBJ2-7; no clear D gene. The V gene lost 0 bases and the J gene lost 2 bases, with 3 bases spanning the gap. The CDR3 sequence is 12 residues long. Germline CDR1 is SGHNT and CDR2 is YYREEE (reference sequence). CDR3 bases: TGTGCCAGCAGCTTGGGGGCCTACGAGCAGTACTTC. It specifies CASSLGAYEQYF.

This chain links TRBV7-3 with TRBJ2-3; no clear D. The CDR3 has 14 residues. The V gene lost 5 bases and the J gene lost 0 bases, with 9 bases spanning the gap. Germline loops: CDR1 SGHTA, CDR2 FQGTGA. The CDR3 loop reads CASSPFLSTDTQYF. The CDR3 nucleotides read TGTGCCAGCAGCCCTTTTTTGAGCACAGATACGCAGTATTTT.

This rearrangement joins TRBV5-1 to TRBJ2-7; 9 nucleotides align to TRBD1. The CDR3 totals 14 residues. Trimming removed 5 bases from V and 5 bases from J; junction bases left unmatched: 8. Germline-derived CDR1 and CDR2 are SGHRS and YFSETQ. CDR3 residues: CASSRLTGGDEQYF. The CDR3 bases are TGCGCCAGCAGTCGCCTCACAGGGGGCGACGAGCAGTACTTC.

This rearrangement joins TRBV28 to TRBJ1-3, with unresolved D. CDR3 length: 14 residues. V lost 2 bases and J lost 4, with 9 bases in between. In germline, CDR1 is MDHEN, CDR2 SYDVKM. This chain's CDR3 is CASSLRPLGNTIYF. The CDR3 DNA follows: TGTGCCAGCAGTTTACGCCCCTTGGGAAACACCATATATTTT. Together with reference TRBV28 and TRBJ1-3, the CDR3 gives the full variable domain: DVKVTQSSRYLVKRTGEKVFLECVQDMDHENMFWYRQDPGLGLRLIYFSYDVKMKEKGDIPEGYSVSREKKERFSLILESASTNQTSMYLCASSLRPLGNTIYFGEGSWLTVV.

V usage is TRBV5-1 and J usage is TRBJ2-5; 7 positions agree with TRBD2. The CDR3 has 14 residues. Losses at the gene ends were 4 bases for V and 3 bases for J; bases not matched to a gene: 6. Germline CDR1 SGHRS, CDR2 YFSETQ. In DNA form, the CDR3 reads TGCGCCAGCAGCCATTCTGGGGGGGAAGAGACCCAGTACTTC. It is translated as CASSHSGGEETQYF.

The gene calls are TRBV5-1 and TRBJ2-1; TRBD2 matches at 13 bases. Unmatched junction bases numbered 13, after V lost 0 bases and J lost 7 bases. This CDR3 spans 19 amino acids. From germline, CDR1 is SGHRS and CDR2 YFSETQ. The CDR3 spells CASSLGAGLAGTFGNEQFF. CDR3 in DNA: TGCGCCAGCAGCTTGGGGGCGGGACTAGCGGGAACCTTCGGGAATGAGCAGTTCTTC.

This clone was recorded once. This specimen includes other DNA sequences encoding the same CDR3. The genes are TRBV5-1 and TRBJ2-7; possible D gene TRBD2, 5 bases. The V and J ends lost 4 bases and 3 bases respectively, with 8 bases between them. The CDR3 totals 12 residues. Germline V lookup: CDR1 SGHRS, CDR2 YFSETQ. CDR3 DNA: TGCGCCAGCAGCCGGGATCTCTACGAGCAGTACTTC. This translates into CASSRDLYEQYF.

The chain carries TRBV28 and TRBJ1-2, with 7 bases matching TRBD1. CDR3 length: 17 residues. Germline loops: CDR1 MDHEN, CDR2 SYDVKM. V lost 3 bases to trimming and J lost 6 bases; unmatched junction nucleotides: 16. The CDR3: CASSFPPGTEFRHGYTF. As DNA, the CDR3 is TGTGCCAGCAGTTTCCCCCCCGGGACAGAATTCCGCCATGGCTACACCTTC.

The chain employs TRBV28 and TRBJ2-1; 8 bases match TRBD2. The germline V gene has CDR1 MDHEN and CDR2 SYDVKM. The CDR3 extends over 16 amino acids. The trim removed 4 bases at V and 4 bases at J, leaving 9 bases unmatched. The DNA for the CDR3 is TGTGCCAGCAGTTATCCTGGCGGGAGGAAATACAATGAGCAGTTCTTC. This encodes CASSYPGGRKYNEQFF.

The chain employs TRBV7-9 and TRBJ1-2; D gene uncertain. Germline assignment: CDR1 SEHNR and CDR2 FQNEAQ (reference sequence). This CDR3 region has 13 residues. V was shortened by 0 bases and J by 8 bases, with 10 bases between the two germline ends. In DNA, the CDR3 is TGTGCCAGCAGCTTAGCGCGGGGAGGGGGCTACACCTTC. Translated: CASSLARGGGYTF.

This clone appeared a single time. The chain carries TRBV5-4 and TRBJ2-1, with 12 bases matching TRBD2. The length of the CDR3 is 15 residues. Germline CDR1 is SGHNT and CDR2 is YYREEE (reference sequence). V gave up 0 bases and J gave up 14 bases; unmatched junction bases: 9. The CDR3 DNA follows: TGTGCCAGCAGCTTGGGACTAGCGGGAGTGGTTAGGGAGTTCTTC. Amino acids: CASSLGLAGVVREFF.

The rearrangement uses TRBV6-5 and TRBJ2-3; TRBD1 matches at 7 bases. Germline V CDR1 and CDR2: MNHEY, SVGAGI. The V and J ends lost 5 bases and 8 bases, in that order; junction bases with no gene match: 7. This CDR3 is built from 13 residues. Here the CDR3 reads CASSRGQSRTQYF. Here the CDR3 DNA reads TGTGCCAGCAGTAGGGGACAGTCACGTACGCAGTATTTT.

The CDR3 nucleotides read TGTGCCAGCAGCGAGACCTCTGGGGCCAACGTCCTGACTTTC. As protein: CASSETSGANVLTF. The chain recombines TRBV7-9 with TRBJ2-6; D remains ambiguous. The CDR3 length is 14 residues. CDR1 SEHNR and CDR2 FQNEAQ come from the germline V gene (reference sequence). The V end lost 5 bases, the J end lost 0 bases, and 5 bases lay between the germline ends.

This chain links TRBV28 with TRBJ2-5; D may be TRBD2 (6 bases). This CDR3 spans 13 amino acids. Germline-derived CDR1 and CDR2 are MDHEN and SYDVKM. Trimming cost V 9 bases and J 5 bases, with 16 bases left between them. The CDR3 DNA sequence: TGTGCCAGTCGACCGGAGGGGAGGGAGACCCAGTACTTC. Amino acids: CASRPEGRETQYF.

In regard to this clone: Other DNA sequences in this specimen translate into the identical CDR3. The V and J genes are TRBV5-1 and TRBJ2-5, with D unresolved. The CDR3 is made up of 13 amino acids. Germline CDR1 and CDR2: SGHRS and YFSETQ. V lost 0 bases and J 4 bases, leaving 7 bases between the germline ends. CDR3 DNA: TGCGCCAGCAGCTTGGAGGAAGGAGAGACCCAGTACTTC. Amino acids: CASSLEEGETQYF.

The chain is built from TRBV30 and TRBJ2-1; D is undetermined. This CDR3 is built from 12 residues. Deletions cut 0 bases from V and 3 bases from J, with 3 bases between. The germline CDR1 and CDR2 sequences are GTSNPN and SVGIG (reference sequence). The CDR3 nucleotides are TGTGCCTGGAGTGTTAACTACAATGAGCAGTTCTTC. Translating gives CAWSVNYNEQFF.

This sequence joins TRBV18 and TRBJ2-5; 9 bases are shared with TRBD2. Germline V gene data show CDR1 as KGHSH and CDR2 as LQKENI. Trimming removed 5 bases from V and 5 bases from J; junction bases left unmatched: 3. The CDR3 is 13 residues long. CDR3 protein: CASSGTSRETQYF. The CDR3 nucleotides are TGTGCCAGCTCAGGGACTAGCCGCGAGACCCAGTACTTC.

Comments on this clone: This sample also contains other DNA sequences that code for the same CDR3. The chain recombines TRBV11-3 with TRBJ2-2; D perhaps matches TRBD1 (5 bases). V shed 3 bases and J shed 4 bases, with 6 bases lying between them. Germline CDR1 SGHNT, CDR2 YENEEA. CDR3 length equals 13 residues. CDR3 nucleotide sequence: TGTGCCAGCAGCTTTGGGGCCACCGGGGAGCTGTTTTTT. Its protein product is CASSFGATGELFF.

The CDR3 loop is CASSRTSGTVSDTQYF. In DNA, the CDR3 is TGTGCCAGCAGCCGGACTAGCGGGACTGTTTCAGATACGCAGTATTTT. The gene calls are TRBV7-9 and TRBJ2-3, with TRBD2 identical over 12 bases. With 5 bases clipped from V and 4 bases from J, the junction kept 7 bases outside the gene matches. The CDR3 totals 16 residues. CDR1 and CDR2 from the germline V gene are SEHNR and FQNEAQ (reference sequence).

This chain connects TRBV7-2 to TRBJ2-1; 7 bases match TRBD1. This CDR3 region has 15 residues. Trimming at V came to 5 bases and at J to 0 bases, leaving 4 bases not matched to a gene. Germline assignment: CDR1 SGHTA and CDR2 FQGNSA. CDR3 loop: CASSQRDSSYNEQFF. Written as DNA, the CDR3 is TGTGCCAGCAGCCAACGGGACAGCTCCTACAATGAGCAGTTCTTC.

The chain combines TRBV28 with TRBJ1-1; possible D gene TRBD1, 5 bases. The V gene's germline CDR1 is MDHEN and CDR2 SYDVKM. The CDR3 covers 18 residues. V dropped 7 bases and J dropped 0 bases, with 24 bases sitting between them. CDR3: CASTQTRDPNTMNTEAFF. The CDR3 bases are TGTGCCAGCACCCAAACCCGGGACCCCAATACCATGAACACTGAAGCTTTCTTT.

This chain uses TRBV11-2 with TRBJ2-6, with 8 positions matching TRBD1. CDR1 is SGHAT and CDR2 is FQNNGV in the germline V gene. The trim removed 1 base at V and 0 bases at J, leaving 8 bases unmatched. CDR3 length: 19 residues. CDR3 in DNA: TGTGCCAGCAGCTTAGTGATCACAGGGGGATTCTCTGGGGCCAACGTCCTGACTTTC. It encodes CASSLVITGGFSGANVLTF.

The V and J genes are TRBV5-1 and TRBJ2-2; 7 nucleotides agree with TRBD1. The CDR3 is made up of 17 amino acids. V lost 4 bases and J lost 2; bases outside the gene matches: 11. Germline CDR1 and CDR2: SGHRS and YFSETQ. The CDR3 coding sequence is TGCGCCAGCAGCGCGGCAGGGACAGCACTTAACACCGGGGAGCTGTTTTTT. It codes for CASSAAGTALNTGELFF.

For the CDR3, the DNA is TGTGCCAGCAGCCCGAGCTCACACTGGTCCGGGGAGCTGTTTTTT. Amino acids: CASSPSSHWSGELFF. V usage is TRBV5-4 and J usage is TRBJ2-2; D gene ambiguous. Deletions cut 4 bases from V and 6 bases from J, with 16 bases between. The CDR3 sequence is 15 residues long. Germline CDR1 is SGHNT and CDR2 is YYREEE (reference sequence).

With respect to this clone: Germline is not matched at one junction end, which may reflect a read error. The chain links TRBV10-3 to TRBJ2-4; D possibly corresponds to TRBD2 (5 bases). Germline CDR1 reads ENHRY; CDR2 reads SYGVKD. CDR3 size: 14 residues. This chain's CDR3 is CAISESPYGDGMGF. CDR3 DNA: TGTGCCATCAGTGAGTCACCCTACGGGGATGGAATGGGATTC.